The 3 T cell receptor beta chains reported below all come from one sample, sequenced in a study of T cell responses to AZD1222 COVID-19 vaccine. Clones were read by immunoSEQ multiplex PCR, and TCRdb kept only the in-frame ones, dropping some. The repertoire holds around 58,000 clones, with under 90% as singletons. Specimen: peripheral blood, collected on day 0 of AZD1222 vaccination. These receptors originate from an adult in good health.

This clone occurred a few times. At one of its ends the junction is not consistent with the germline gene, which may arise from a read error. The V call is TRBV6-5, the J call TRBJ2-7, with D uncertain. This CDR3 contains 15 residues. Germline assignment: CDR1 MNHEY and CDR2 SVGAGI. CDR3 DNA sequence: TGTGCCAGCATTCCAGCCGGCCCACGCTCCAACGAGCAGTACTTC. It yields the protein CASIPAGPRSNEQYF.

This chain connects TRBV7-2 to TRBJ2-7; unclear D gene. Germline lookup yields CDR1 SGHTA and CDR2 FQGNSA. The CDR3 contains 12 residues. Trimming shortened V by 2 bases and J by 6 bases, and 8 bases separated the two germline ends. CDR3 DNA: TGTGCCAGCAGCTTATCCTTCCGCGAGCAGTACTTC. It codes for CASSLSFREQYF.

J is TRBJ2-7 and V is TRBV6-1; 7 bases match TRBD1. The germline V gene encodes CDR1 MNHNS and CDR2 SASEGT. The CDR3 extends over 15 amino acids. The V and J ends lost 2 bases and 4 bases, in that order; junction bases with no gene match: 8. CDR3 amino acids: CASSESQGKVYEQYF. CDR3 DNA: TGTGCCAGCAGTGAATCACAGGGGAAGGTATACGAGCAGTACTTC.